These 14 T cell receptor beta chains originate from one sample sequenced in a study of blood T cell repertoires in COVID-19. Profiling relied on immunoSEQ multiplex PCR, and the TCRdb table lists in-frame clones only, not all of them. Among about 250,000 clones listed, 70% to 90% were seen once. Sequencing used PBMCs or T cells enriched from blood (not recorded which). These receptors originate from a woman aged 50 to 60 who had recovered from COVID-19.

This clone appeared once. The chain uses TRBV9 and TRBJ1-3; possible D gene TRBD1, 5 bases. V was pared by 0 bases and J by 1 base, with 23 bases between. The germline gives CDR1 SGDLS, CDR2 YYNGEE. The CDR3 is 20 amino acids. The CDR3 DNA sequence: TGTGCCAGCAGCGTAGTGTTAAGGGGCAATCCCCCCGGGTCTGGAAACACCATATATTTT. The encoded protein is CASSVVLRGNPPGSGNTIYF.

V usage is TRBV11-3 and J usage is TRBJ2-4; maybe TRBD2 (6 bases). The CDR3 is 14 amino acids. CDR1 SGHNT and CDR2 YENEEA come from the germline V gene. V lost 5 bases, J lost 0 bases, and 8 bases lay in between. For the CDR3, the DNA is TGTGCCAGCAGCCTCGGGGGAGCCAAAAACATTCAGTACTTC. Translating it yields CASSLGGAKNIQYF.

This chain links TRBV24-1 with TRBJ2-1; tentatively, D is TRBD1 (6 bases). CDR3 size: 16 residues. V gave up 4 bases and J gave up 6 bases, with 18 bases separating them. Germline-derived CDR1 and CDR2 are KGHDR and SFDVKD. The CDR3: CATSENTGSSRNEQFF. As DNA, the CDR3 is TGTGCCACCAGTGAAAACACAGGGTCGAGTCGCAATGAGCAGTTCTTC.

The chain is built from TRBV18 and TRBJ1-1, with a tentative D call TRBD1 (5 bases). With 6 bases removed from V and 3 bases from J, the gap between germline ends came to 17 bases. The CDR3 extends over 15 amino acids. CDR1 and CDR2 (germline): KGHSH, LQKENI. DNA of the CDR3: TGTGCCAGCTCCCCAGTGGGGCAGGGTCACACTGAAGCTTTCTTT. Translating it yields CASSPVGQGHTEAFF.

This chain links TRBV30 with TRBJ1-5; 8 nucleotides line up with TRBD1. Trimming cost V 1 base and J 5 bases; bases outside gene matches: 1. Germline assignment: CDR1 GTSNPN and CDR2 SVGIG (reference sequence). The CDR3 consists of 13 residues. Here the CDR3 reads CAWSEQGDQPQHF. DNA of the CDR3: TGTGCCTGGAGTGAACAGGGGGATCAGCCCCAGCATTTT.

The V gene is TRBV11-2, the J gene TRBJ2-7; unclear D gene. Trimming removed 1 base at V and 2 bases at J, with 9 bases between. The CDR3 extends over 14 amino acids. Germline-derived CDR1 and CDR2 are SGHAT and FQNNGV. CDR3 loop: CASSLGLETYEQYF. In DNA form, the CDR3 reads TGTGCCAGCAGCTTAGGACTGGAAACCTACGAGCAGTACTTC. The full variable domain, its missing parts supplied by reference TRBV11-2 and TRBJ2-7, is EAGVAQSPRYKIIEKRQSVAFWCNPISGHATLYWYQQILGQGPKLLIQFQNNGVVDDSQLPKDRFSAERLKGVDSTLKIQPAKLEDSAVYLCASSLGLETYEQYFGPGTRLTVT.

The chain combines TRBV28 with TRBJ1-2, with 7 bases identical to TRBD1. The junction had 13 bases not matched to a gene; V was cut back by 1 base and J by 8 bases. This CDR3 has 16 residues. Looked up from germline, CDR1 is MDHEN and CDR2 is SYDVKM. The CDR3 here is CASSLFGDRLKGGYTF. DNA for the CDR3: TGTGCCAGCAGTTTATTCGGGGACAGACTTAAGGGGGGCTACACCTTC.

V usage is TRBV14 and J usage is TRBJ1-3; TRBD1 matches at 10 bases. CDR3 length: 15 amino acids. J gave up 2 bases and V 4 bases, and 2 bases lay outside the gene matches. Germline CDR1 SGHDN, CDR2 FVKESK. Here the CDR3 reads CASSPGTGAGNTIYF. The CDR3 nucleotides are TGTGCCAGCAGCCCCGGGACAGGGGCTGGAAACACCATATATTTT. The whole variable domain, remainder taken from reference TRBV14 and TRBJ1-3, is EAGVTQFPSHSVIEKGQTVTLRCDPISGHDNLYWYRRVMGKEIKFLLHFVKESKQDESGMPNNRFLAERTGGTYSTLKVQPAELEDSGVYFCASSPGTGAGNTIYFGEGSWLTVV.

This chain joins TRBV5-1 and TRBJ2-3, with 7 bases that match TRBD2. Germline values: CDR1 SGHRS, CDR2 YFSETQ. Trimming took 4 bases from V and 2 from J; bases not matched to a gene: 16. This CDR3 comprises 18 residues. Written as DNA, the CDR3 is TGCGCCAGCAGCGGCATTGGGGGGGACCGCGGGAACACAGATACGCAGTATTTT. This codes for CASSGIGGDRGNTDTQYF.

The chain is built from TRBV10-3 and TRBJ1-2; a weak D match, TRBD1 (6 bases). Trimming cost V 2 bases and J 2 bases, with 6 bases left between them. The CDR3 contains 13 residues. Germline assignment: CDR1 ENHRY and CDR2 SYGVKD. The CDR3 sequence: CAISEDRNYGYTF. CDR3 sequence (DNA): TGTGCCATCAGTGAGGACAGGAACTATGGCTACACCTTC.

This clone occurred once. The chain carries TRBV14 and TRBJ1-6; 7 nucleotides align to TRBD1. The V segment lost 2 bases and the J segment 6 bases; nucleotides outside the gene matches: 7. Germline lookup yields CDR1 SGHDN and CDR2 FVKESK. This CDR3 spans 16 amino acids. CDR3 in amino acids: CASSQSPTGRNSPLHF. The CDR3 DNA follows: TGTGCCAGCAGCCAATCCCCGACAGGGCGTAATTCACCCCTCCACTTT.

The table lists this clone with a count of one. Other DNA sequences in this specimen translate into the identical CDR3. The CDR3, as DNA: TGTGCCAGCTCACCTCCTTACAATGAGCAGTTCTTC. Encoded protein: CASSPPYNEQFF. J is TRBJ2-1 and V is TRBV18; D gene uncertain. Germline V gene lookup returns CDR1 KGHSH and CDR2 LQKENI. The V gene lost 3 bases and the J gene lost 4 bases, with 4 bases spanning the gap. The CDR3 covers 12 residues. Combining the CDR3 with reference TRBV18 and TRBJ2-1 gives the whole variable domain NAGVMQNPRHLVRRRGQEARLRCSPMKGHSHVYWYRQLPEEGLKFMVYLQKENIIDESGMPKERFSAEFPKEGPSILRIQQVVRGDSAAYFCASSPPYNEQFFGPGTRLTVL.

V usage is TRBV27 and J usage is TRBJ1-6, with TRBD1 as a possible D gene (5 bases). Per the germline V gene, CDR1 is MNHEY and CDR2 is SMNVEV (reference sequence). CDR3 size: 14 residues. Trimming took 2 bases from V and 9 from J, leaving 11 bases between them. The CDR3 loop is CASSLARAVSPLHF. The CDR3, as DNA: TGTGCCAGCAGTTTAGCCAGGGCAGTTTCACCCCTCCACTTT.

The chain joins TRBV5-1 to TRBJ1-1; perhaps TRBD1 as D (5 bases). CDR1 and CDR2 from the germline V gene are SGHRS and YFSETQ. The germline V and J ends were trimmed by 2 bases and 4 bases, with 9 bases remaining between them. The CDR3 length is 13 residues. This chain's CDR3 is CASSFGGATEAFF. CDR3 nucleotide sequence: TGCGCCAGCAGCTTCGGGGGTGCCACTGAAGCTTTCTTT.